The T cell receptor beta chain under discussion was sequenced for a study of shared clonotypes between healthy human individuals. Study-wide context: Per donor, CD8 memory used one plate, CD8 naive used two, CD4 memory used three and CD4 naive used three.

The assay was immunoSEQ multiplex PCR, and TCRdb's table has in-frame clones only and misses some. The sample has roughly 700,000 clones; about 74% are singletons. Broader study findings: Rarefaction curves obtained for sorted subsets showed sequencing incomplete despite large depth.

This clone has ten or more counts. Its matching antigen is unknown. With 1 base removed from V and 4 bases from J, the gap between germline ends came to 8 bases. CDR1 and CDR2 (germline): LGHNA, YNFKEQ. The CDR3 is 14 amino acids. The sample comprised memory CD4+ T cells sorted from blood. Subset noted: CD45RA-negative fraction. V usage is TRBV4-2 and J usage is TRBJ2-1; weak D call: TRBD1 (5 bases). The clonotype comes from a woman in her twenties or thirties in good health. The CDR3 bases are TGTGCCAGCAGCCAAGTAAAGGGGTACAATGAGCAGTTCTTC. Translated, it gives CASSQVKGYNEQFF.